This entry lists 24 T cell receptor beta chains sequenced from one sample in a study of T-cell memory formation after mild COVID-19. TCRdb ran MiXCR on the 5' RACE reads and lists one entry per CDR3 protein. The repertoire holds a few hundred thousand distinct CDR3 sequences, with approximately 19% as singletons. Input material: PBMCs or a T cell subset sorted from them (not recorded which). The receptors were gathered from a man between 18 and 29 years old who had mild COVID-19 (a few samples of this study predate the infection). Cell type and time point are not known.

The V and J genes are TRBV5-1 and TRBJ2-7; TRBD1 matches 12 bases. The V gene's germline CDR1 is SGHRS and CDR2 YFSETQ. This CDR3 region has 17 residues. V shed 4 bases, J shed 6 bases, and the junction held 14 bases outside the gene matches. Here the CDR3 reads CASSRRLSGTGGGEQYF. The CDR3 coding sequence is TGCGCCAGCAGCCGCCGGTTATCTGGGACAGGGGGCGGCGAGCAGTACTTC.

The chain couples TRBV5-1 to TRBJ1-1; 8 bases are shared with TRBD1. Germline V gene sequence: CDR1 SGHRS, CDR2 YFSETQ. CDR3 length equals 16 residues. V gave up 4 bases and J gave up 5 bases; unmatched junction bases: 13. The CDR3 loop is CASSPSRTGLGTEAFF. The CDR3 DNA reads as TGCGCCAGCAGCCCGAGTAGGACAGGGCTTGGGACTGAAGCTTTCTTT.

There are many counts of this clonotype. One base away lies a much larger clone, so this may be a sequencing read error. The CDR3 bases are TGTGCCAGCAGAGACCTAGCGGAGGGGGGGCACAATGAGCAGTTCTTC. Residues: CASRDLAEGGHNEQFF. The genes are TRBV6-2 or TRBV6-3 and TRBJ2-1; tentatively, D is TRBD2 (7 bases). V gave up 6 bases and J gave up 5 bases, with 20 bases separating them. The CDR3 contains 16 residues. In germline, CDR1 is MNHEY, CDR2 SVGEGT.

V usage is TRBV7-2 and J usage is TRBJ2-7; possibly TRBD1 or TRBD2 for D (6 bases each). Looked up from germline, CDR1 is SGHTA and CDR2 is FQGNSA. This CDR3 spans 15 amino acids. Deletions cut 4 bases from V and 2 bases from J, with 15 bases between. CDR3 residues: CASSSGGTPAYEQYF. The CDR3 region has the DNA TGTGCCAGCAGCTCTGGCGGGACACCAGCCTACGAGCAGTACTTC.

This rearrangement joins TRBV6-1 to TRBJ1-6; no definite D call. With 3 bases removed from V and 8 bases from J, the gap between germline ends came to 14 bases. Germline values: CDR1 MNHNS, CDR2 SASEGT. This CDR3 comprises 15 residues. CDR3 bases: TGTGCCAGCAGTGAGTTGGGCGGGTCCCATTCACCCCTCCACTTT. This gives the protein CASSELGGSHSPLHF.

J is TRBJ1-1 and V is TRBV2; 9 bases are a match to TRBD1. Germline V CDR1 and CDR2: SNHLY, FYNNEI. The J segment lost 7 bases and the V segment lost 5 bases, leaving 5 bases of the junction unmatched. This CDR3 comprises 13 residues. Here the CDR3 DNA reads TGTGCCAGCAGTCGGACAGGGGATGGTGAAGCTTTCTTT. Its translation is CASSRTGDGEAFF.

This clonotype has a handful of counts. The chain joins TRBV5-1 to TRBJ2-7; D is possibly TRBD1 or TRBD2 (5 bases each). The CDR3 is 15 amino acids. Germline assignment: CDR1 SGHRS and CDR2 YFSETQ. Trimming shortened V by 0 bases and J by 2 bases, and 12 bases separated the two germline ends. CDR3 loop: CASSLAGTATYEQYF. The CDR3, as DNA: TGCGCCAGCAGCTTGGCCGGGACGGCTACCTACGAGCAGTACTTC.

The DNA for the CDR3 is TGCGCCAGCAGCCAAGATGGGGCTAGCGCGAACACCGGGGAGCTGTTTTTT. Translated: CASSQDGASANTGELFF. The chain recombines TRBV4-3 with TRBJ2-2; tentatively, D is TRBD2 (6 bases). Germline loops: CDR1 LGHNA, CDR2 YSLEER. The length of the CDR3 is 17 residues. Trimming took off 0 bases at V and 0 bases at J, with 11 bases between the two ends.

This chain connects TRBV4-1 to TRBJ2-2, with D tentatively TRBD2 (6 bases). The CDR3 runs to 13 residues. Germline V gene sequence: CDR1 MGHRA, CDR2 YSYEKL. Between the trimmed V and J ends, which lost 6 bases and 8 bases, there was a span of 13 bases. The CDR3 sequence: CASSRDSVGELFF. DNA for the CDR3: TGCGCCAGCAGTCGGGACTCTGTGGGGGAGCTGTTTTTT.

V gene TRBV11-2 combines with J gene TRBJ1-2; 7 bases fit TRBD1. The CDR3 is 17 amino acids. With V trimmed by 4 bases and J by 7 bases, 18 bases remained unmatched. Per the germline V gene, CDR1 is SGHAT and CDR2 is FQNNGV. The CDR3 loop reads CASSSTWTGPTGGGYTF. CDR3 DNA sequence: TGTGCCAGCAGCTCGACGTGGACAGGACCAACCGGAGGTGGCTACACCTTC.

The chain joins TRBV5-1 to TRBJ2-3; perhaps TRBD2 as D (5 bases). The CDR3 is 16 amino acids. Germline V gives CDR1 SGHRS, CDR2 YFSETQ. V lost 9 bases to trimming and J lost 1 base, with 21 bases between them. Here the CDR3 reads CANARRGYWGTDTQYF. In DNA, the CDR3 is TGCGCCAACGCCCGGCGAGGGTATTGGGGCACAGATACGCAGTATTTT. The full variable domain, its missing parts supplied by reference TRBV5-1 and TRBJ2-3, is KAGVTQTPRYLIKTRGQQVTLSCSPISGHRSVSWYQQTPGQGLQFLFEYFSETQRNKGNFPGRFSGRQFSNSRSEMNVSTLELGDSALYLCANARRGYWGTDTQYFGPGTRLTVL.

V gene TRBV4-1 combines with J gene TRBJ2-4; no clear D gene. The germline V gene has CDR1 MGHRA and CDR2 YSYEKL. The V gene lost 4 bases and the J gene lost 1 base, with 14 bases spanning the gap. This CDR3 is built from 16 residues. The CDR3 DNA follows: TGCGCCAGCAGCCCGTTCGCCGTTCTGGCCAAAAACATTCAGTACTTC. It translates to CASSPFAVLAKNIQYF.

V and J are TRBV20-1 and TRBJ2-7; 9 positions match TRBD2. Germline CDR1 DFQATT, CDR2 SNEGSKA (reference sequence). Trimming removed 6 bases from V and 2 bases from J; junction bases left unmatched: 5. CDR3 length: 13 residues. This CDR3 reads CSAASGDTYEQYV. CDR3 bases: TGCAGTGCCGCTAGCGGGGATACCTACGAGCAGTACGTC.

The chain joins TRBV20-1 to TRBJ1-6; the match to TRBD1 covers 9 bases. V shed 2 bases and J 9 bases; nucleotides not matched to a gene: 5. CDR1 is DFQATT, CDR2 SNEGSKA, per germline (reference sequence). CDR3 length: 14 residues. CDR3 residues: CSARRQGGSSPLHF. As DNA, the CDR3 is TGCAGTGCTAGAAGACAGGGGGGAAGTTCACCCCTCCACTTT.

This chain links TRBV6-5 with TRBJ2-7; D is unresolved. This CDR3 contains 11 residues. From germline, CDR1 is MNHEY and CDR2 SVGAGI. The CDR3, as DNA: TGTGCCAGCCCTTTGTCCTGCGAGCAGTACGTC. Residues: CASPLSCEQYV.

This chain links TRBV29-1 with TRBJ1-3, with no clear D. Germline V CDR1 and CDR2: SQVTM, ANQGSEA. CDR3 length: 12 amino acids. Trimming shortened V by 7 bases and J by 4 bases, and 11 bases separated the two germline ends. CDR3 bases: TGCAGCGCCCGGACCCTCGGAAACACCATATATTTT. Amino acid sequence: CSARTLGNTIYF.

The V call is TRBV12-3 or TRBV12-4, the J call TRBJ2-7, with D unclear. Trimming removed 8 bases at V and 4 bases at J, with 9 bases between. This CDR3 has 11 amino acids. The CDR3 nucleotides read TGTGCCAGCTCCAAAGGGTACGAGCAGTACTTC. This codes for CASSKGYEQYF.

This clonotype was seen only a few times. The rearrangement uses TRBV7-8 and TRBJ2-7; 8 bases map to TRBD1. Germline values: CDR1 SGHVS, CDR2 FQNEAQ. CDR3 length equals 16 residues. With 1 base clipped from V and 3 bases from J, the junction kept 8 bases outside the gene matches. CDR3: CASSLVGTGFLYEQYV. The CDR3 DNA is TGTGCCAGCAGCTTAGTGGGGACAGGTTTTCTCTACGAGCAGTACGTC.

This clonotype was counted only a few times. V gene TRBV6-2 or TRBV6-3 combines with J gene TRBJ2-1, with TRBD2 matching over 9 bases. V dropped 7 bases and J dropped 6; count of bases not matched to a gene: 16. Germline loops: CDR1 MNHEY, CDR2 SVGEGT. This CDR3 spans 17 amino acids. The CDR3 DNA sequence: TGTGCCAGCACCTCCACTACTTGGCGGGGGGGCAGCAATGAGCAGTTCTTC. It is translated as CASTSTTWRGGSNEQFF.

The CDR3 DNA reads as TGTGCCAGCAACCTGTGGGGGGCTAACTATGGCTACACCTTC. Its translation: CASNLWGANYGYTF. The rearrangement joins TRBV12-3 or TRBV12-4 to TRBJ1-2, with D maybe TRBD1 (5 bases). The CDR3 consists of 14 residues. V lost 7 bases and J lost 0, with 12 bases in between.

V gene TRBV20-1 combines with J gene TRBJ2-1; 8 bases are shared with TRBD2. V shed 5 bases and J 0 bases; nucleotides not matched to a gene: 6. Germline V CDR1 and CDR2: DFQATT, SNEGSKA (reference sequence). This CDR3 is 15 amino acids long. The CDR3 nucleotides read TGCAGTGCTCGTAGCGGGACTGACTCCTACAATGAGCAGTTCTTC. Its protein is CSARSGTDSYNEQFF.

The J gene is TRBJ2-5, the V gene TRBV7-2; D remains ambiguous. Germline V CDR1 and CDR2: SGHTA, FQGNSA. The CDR3 runs 13 residues. V gave up 3 bases and J gave up 5 bases, with 10 bases separating them. The chain's CDR3 is CASSFQASETQYF. The CDR3 nucleotides are TGTGCCAGCAGCTTCCAGGCATCCGAGACCCAGTACTTC.

The rearrangement links TRBV20-1 to TRBJ2-2; 11 bases line up with TRBD1. With 0 bases clipped from V and 5 bases from J, the junction kept 8 bases outside the gene matches. The CDR3 is 17 residues long. The germline V gene encodes CDR1 DFQATT and CDR2 SNEGSKA (reference sequence). CDR3 sequence reads: CSARDLAGTGGTGELFF. The CDR3 DNA sequence: TGCAGTGCTAGAGACCTCGCCGGGACAGGGGGGACCGGGGAGCTGTTTTTT.

A single count supports this clonotype. This sequence joins TRBV4-1 and TRBJ2-7, with D perhaps matching TRBD2 (6 bases). Trimming left V 0 bases short and J 3 bases short, with 15 bases between. The CDR3 sequence is 16 residues long. CDR1 and CDR2 (germline): MGHRA, YSYEKL. The CDR3 DNA follows: TGCGCCAGCAGCCAAGAAAGGACGGCGGGGCGCTACGAGCAGTACTTC. Amino acids: CASSQERTAGRYEQYF.